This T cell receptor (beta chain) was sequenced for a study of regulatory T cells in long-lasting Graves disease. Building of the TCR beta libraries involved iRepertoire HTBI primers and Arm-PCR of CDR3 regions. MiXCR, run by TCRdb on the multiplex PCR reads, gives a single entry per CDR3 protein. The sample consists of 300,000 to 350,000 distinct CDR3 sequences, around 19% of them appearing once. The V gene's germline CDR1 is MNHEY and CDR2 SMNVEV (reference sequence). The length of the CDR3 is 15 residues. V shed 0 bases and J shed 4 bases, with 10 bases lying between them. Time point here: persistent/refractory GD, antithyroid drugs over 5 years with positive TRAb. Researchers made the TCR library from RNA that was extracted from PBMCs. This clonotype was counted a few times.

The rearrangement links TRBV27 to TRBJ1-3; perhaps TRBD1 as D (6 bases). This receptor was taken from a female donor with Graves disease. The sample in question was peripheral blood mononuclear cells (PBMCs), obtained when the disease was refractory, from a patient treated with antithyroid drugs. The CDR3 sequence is CASSLSGGWGNTIYF. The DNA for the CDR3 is TGTGCCAGCAGTTTATCGGGGGGCTGGGGAAACACCATATATTTT.